The present entry profiles one TCR beta chain with its context. No antigen is known for it. Germline V CDR1 and CDR2: LGHNT, FRNRAP. Trimming took 0 bases from V and 3 from J; bases not matched to a gene: 5. The CDR3 consists of 15 residues. The data originate from a study of T cells in localized non-small cell lung cancer. The assay was immunoSEQ multiplex PCR, and TCRdb's table has in-frame clones only and misses some. The sample holds 30,000 to 35,000 clones, about nine tenths seen once. Findings of the study overall: In adjacent lung, a median roughly 57 of the top 100 tumor clones were found. In uninvolved adjacent lung, T cell clonality reached its highest value, exceeding tumor.

Material: peripheral blood, obtained before any cancer treatment. The TCR was taken from a woman aged 35-75 years with stage I lung adenocarcinoma. The V gene is TRBV12-5, the J gene TRBJ2-7; 7 bases match TRBD2. In nucleotides, the CDR3 is TGTGCTAGTGGTTTGGTACGGGGGGTGATCTACGAGCAGTACTTC. This sequence encodes CASGLVRGVIYEQYF.